The 17 T cell receptor beta chains below all came from one sample that was sequenced in a study of regulatory T cells in long-lasting Graves disease. The time point: persistent/refractory GD, antithyroid drugs over 5 years with positive TRAb. The authors made the TCR library using RNA they extracted from PBMCs. iRepertoire HTBI primers and Arm-PCR of CDR3 regions built TCR beta libraries. TCRdb fed the multiplex PCR reads into MiXCR, producing one record per CDR3 protein. The sample holds roughly 500,000 distinct CDR3 sequences, around 21% seen once. Sequences were derived from peripheral blood mononuclear cells (PBMCs), sampled when the disease was refractory, from a patient treated with antithyroid drugs. Receptors originate from a female donor with Graves disease.

This clonotype was picked up many times. The genes are TRBV6-2 or TRBV6-3 and TRBJ1-5; D is unclear. Trimming removed 2 bases at V and 3 bases at J, with 8 bases between. Germline-derived CDR1 and CDR2 are MNHEY and SVGEGT. This CDR3 region has 14 residues. CDR3 nucleotide sequence: TGTGCCAGCAGTTACAGGGCGATCAATCAGCCCCAGCATTTT. As protein: CASSYRAINQPQHF.

Only one count was recorded for this clonotype. A read error may produce the germline difference seen at one junction end. The V gene is TRBV2, the J gene TRBJ2-2; the match to TRBD2 covers 10 bases. Germline CDR1 and CDR2: SNHLY and FYNNEI. CDR3 length: 13 residues. The CDR3 reads CAGAGGVTRELVF. Here the CDR3 DNA reads TGTGCCGGAGCGGGAGGGGTTACCAGGGAGCTGGTTTTT.

The rearrangement joins TRBV29-1 to TRBJ1-1, with D tentatively TRBD1 (5 bases). CDR1 SQVTM and CDR2 ANQGSEA come from the germline V gene. The CDR3 runs 13 residues. V gave up 7 bases and J gave up 5 bases, with 17 bases separating them. CDR3 sequence: CSASTALPTEAFF. The CDR3 bases are TGCAGCGCCTCGACAGCCTTACCTACTGAAGCTTTCTTT.

This clonotype appeared a few times. DNA of the CDR3: TGTGCCAGCAGCCCGGGGACTAGCGGGATTGAGCAGTTCTTC. Translation: CASSPGTSGIEQFF. V is TRBV13 and J is TRBJ2-1, with TRBD2 identical over 13 bases. The CDR3 length is 14 residues. J was trimmed by 9 bases and V by 5 bases; bases with no gene match: 4. Germline values: CDR1 PRHDT, CDR2 FYEKMQ (reference sequence).

This clonotype was seen a handful of times. The chain links TRBV6-1 to TRBJ1-1; D ambiguous. The germline CDR1 and CDR2 sequences are MNHNS and SASEGT. The CDR3 is 13 residues long. Trimming stripped 7 bases from V and 4 bases from J, with 13 bases between. The CDR3 DNA reads TGTGCCAGCACCCAGTTAGCTATCACTGAAGCTTTCTTT. Translated, it gives CASTQLAITEAFF.

This clonotype was detected many times. This chain uses TRBV20-1 with TRBJ1-2; 7 bases agree with TRBD1. V lost 3 bases, J lost 2 bases, and 6 bases stayed unmatched. Germline values: CDR1 DFQATT, CDR2 SNEGSKA (reference sequence). The CDR3 length is 14 residues. The CDR3 spells CSARLGQLNYGYTF. The CDR3 coding sequence is TGCAGTGCTAGGTTGGGACAGCTCAACTATGGCTACACCTTC.

Notes on this clonotype: A much larger clone is a single base away; this may be a read error. The chain has TRBV5-1 and TRBJ1-1; 7 bases align to TRBD1. This CDR3 has 15 residues. Germline values: CDR1 SGHRS, CDR2 YFSETQ. V lost 5 bases, J lost 4 bases, and 11 bases stayed unmatched. DNA of the CDR3: TGCGCCAGCAGAGTCAAGGGGGCTGGGAGCACTGAAGCTTTCTTT. This gives the protein CASRVKGAGSTEAFF.

In this sample, this clonotype turned up many times. The V and J genes are TRBV2 and TRBJ1-4; perhaps TRBD1 as D (6 bases). Germline V gene sequence: CDR1 SNHLY, CDR2 FYNNEI. The CDR3 consists of 16 residues. The V and J ends lost 1 base and 8 bases respectively, with 17 bases between them. The CDR3: CASSEVQGGVDEKLFF. In DNA, the CDR3 is TGTGCCAGCAGTGAAGTACAGGGCGGAGTTGACGAAAAACTGTTTTTT.

This rearrangement joins TRBV4-1 to TRBJ1-1, with D unresolved. Trimming took off 2 bases at V and 3 bases at J, with 10 bases between the two ends. Germline lookup yields CDR1 MGHRA and CDR2 YSYEKL. The CDR3 length is 14 residues. DNA for the CDR3: TGCGCCAGCAGCCAATATCTTGGCTACACTGAAGCTTTCTTT. Amino acids: CASSQYLGYTEAFF.

A remark on this clonotype: Being one base from a much bigger clone, this may be a read error. This rearrangement joins TRBV20-1 to TRBJ2-7; D unresolved. This CDR3 has 12 residues. The germline CDR1 and CDR2 sequences are DFQATT and SNEGSKA (reference sequence). Trimming took 2 bases from V and 4 from J, leaving 9 bases between them. As DNA, the CDR3 is TGCAGTGCTAGACCATTAGGGTACGAGCAGTACTTC. Translated, it gives CSARPLGYEQYF.

This clonotype came up many times. The chain joins TRBV10-3 to TRBJ2-7; D is unclear. The V and J ends lost 3 bases and 3 bases respectively, with 9 bases between them. This CDR3 is 13 amino acids long. Germline V CDR1 and CDR2: ENHRY, SYGVKD. The CDR3 DNA reads TGTGCCATCAGTGATGGGATCAACTACGAGCAGTACTTC. Encoded protein: CAISDGINYEQYF.

The chain's CDR3 is CASSKKTDTSGNTIYF. In DNA form, the CDR3 reads TGTGCCAGCTCCAAGAAGACGGATACCTCTGGAAACACCATATATTTT. V gene TRBV18 combines with J gene TRBJ1-3; no clear D gene. With 6 bases removed from V and 0 bases from J, the gap between germline ends came to 15 bases. Per germline, CDR1 KGHSH and CDR2 LQKENI. The CDR3 loop spans 16 amino acids.

In this sample, this clonotype turned up many times. V is TRBV10-3 and J is TRBJ1-1; D is uncertain. From germline, CDR1 is ENHRY and CDR2 SYGVKD. V was trimmed by 6 bases and J by 3 bases, leaving 14 bases between them. This CDR3 is built from 14 residues. CDR3 bases: TGTGCCATCAGCGGGAGCCGTATGTACACTGAAGCTTTCTTT. Its protein product is CAISGSRMYTEAFF.

V and J are TRBV3-2 and TRBJ2-1; no check of the table's D call, TRBD1, against the DNA was made. TRBV3-2 is an annotated pseudogene. The CDR3 runs to 19 residues. CDR3 sequence: CASSPGTLEGRSSYNEQFF. The CDR3 bases are TGTGCCAGCAGCCCCGGGACCTTAGAGGGGCGGAGCTCCTACAATGAGCAGTTCTTC.

The rearrangement links TRBV19 to TRBJ1-1, with D perhaps matching TRBD1 (5 bases). This CDR3 comprises 13 residues. Germline V gene sequence: CDR1 LNHDA, CDR2 SQIVND (reference sequence). Between the trimmed V and J ends, which lost 6 bases and 0 bases, there was a span of 8 bases. CDR3 sequence reads: CASRWDLNTEAFF. CDR3 sequence (DNA): TGTGCCAGTAGATGGGACTTGAACACTGAAGCTTTCTTT.

This clonotype was counted a few times. The chain joins TRBV4-2 to TRBJ1-2, with D possibly TRBD1 on 5 matching bases. V lost 0 bases to trimming and J lost 2 bases, with 7 bases between them. CDR3 length: 14 residues. The germline CDR1 and CDR2 sequences are LGHNA and YNFKEQ. CDR3 nucleotides: TGTGCCAGCAGCCAAGATCGGGGGAACTATGGCTACACCTTC. Translated, it gives CASSQDRGNYGYTF.

In this sample, this clonotype turned up a few times. This rearrangement joins TRBV7-9 to TRBJ2-5, with 10 bases aligning to TRBD1. Germline CDR1 SEHNR, CDR2 FQNEAQ (reference sequence). Trimming cost V 7 bases and J 4 bases; bases outside gene matches: 6. The CDR3 has 14 residues. This chain's CDR3 is CASTGTGEGETQYF. The CDR3 DNA reads as TGTGCCAGCACCGGGACAGGGGAAGGAGAGACCCAGTACTTC.